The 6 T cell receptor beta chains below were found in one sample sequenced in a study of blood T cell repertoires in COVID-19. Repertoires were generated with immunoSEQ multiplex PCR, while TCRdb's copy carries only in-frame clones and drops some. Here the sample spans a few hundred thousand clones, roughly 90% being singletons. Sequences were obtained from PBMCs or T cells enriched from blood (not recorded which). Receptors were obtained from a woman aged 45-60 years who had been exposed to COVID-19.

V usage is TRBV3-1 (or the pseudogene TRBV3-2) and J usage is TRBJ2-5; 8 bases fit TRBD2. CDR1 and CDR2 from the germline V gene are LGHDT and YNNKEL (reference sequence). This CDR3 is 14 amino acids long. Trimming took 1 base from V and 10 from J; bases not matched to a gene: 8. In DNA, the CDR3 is TGTGCCAGCAGCCAAGTTGCGGGGGGCGCCGACCAGTACTTC. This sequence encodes CASSQVAGGADQYF.

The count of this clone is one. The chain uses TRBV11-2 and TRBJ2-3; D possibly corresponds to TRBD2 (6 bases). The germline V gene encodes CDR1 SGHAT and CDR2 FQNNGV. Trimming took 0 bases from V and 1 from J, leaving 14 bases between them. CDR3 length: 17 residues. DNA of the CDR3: TGTGCCAGCAGCTTAGATCGAGCGGGCCATCGCACAGATACGCAGTATTTT. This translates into CASSLDRAGHRTDTQYF.

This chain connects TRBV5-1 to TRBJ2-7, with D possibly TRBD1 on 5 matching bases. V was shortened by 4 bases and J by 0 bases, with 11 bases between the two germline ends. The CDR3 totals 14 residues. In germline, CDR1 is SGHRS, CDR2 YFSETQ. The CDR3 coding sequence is TGCGCCAGCAGCCCTCAGGGCCCCTCCTACGAGCAGTACTTC. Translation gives CASSPQGPSYEQYF.

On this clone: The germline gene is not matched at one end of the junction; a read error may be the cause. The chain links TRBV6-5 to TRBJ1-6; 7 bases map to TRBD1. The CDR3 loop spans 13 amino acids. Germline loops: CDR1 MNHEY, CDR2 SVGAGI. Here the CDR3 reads CASTTTGNSPLHF. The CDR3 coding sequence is TGTGCAAGCACCACGACAGGGAATTCACCCCTCCACTTT.

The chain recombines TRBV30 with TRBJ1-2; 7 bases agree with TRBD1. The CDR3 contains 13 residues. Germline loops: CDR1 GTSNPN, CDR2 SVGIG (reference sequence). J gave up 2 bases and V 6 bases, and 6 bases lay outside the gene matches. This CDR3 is CACWDSLNYGYTF. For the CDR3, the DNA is TGTGCCTGTTGGGACAGTCTAAACTATGGCTACACCTTC. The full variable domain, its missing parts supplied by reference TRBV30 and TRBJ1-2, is SQTIHQWPATLVQPVGSPLSLECTVEGTSNPNLYWYRQAAGRGLQLLFYSVGIGQISSEVPQNLSASRPQDRQFILSSKKLLLSDSGFYLCACWDSLNYGYTFGSGTRLTVV.

CDR3 loop: CASSRGQRLNTEAFF. The CDR3 DNA sequence: TGTGCCAGCAGCCGGGGACAGAGATTGAACACTGAAGCTTTCTTT. The gene calls are TRBV5-5 and TRBJ1-1, with 7 bases aligning to TRBD1. V gave up 4 bases and J gave up 0 bases; unmatched junction bases: 6. The CDR3 has 15 amino acids. Germline V CDR1 and CDR2: SGHKS, YYEKEE (reference sequence).